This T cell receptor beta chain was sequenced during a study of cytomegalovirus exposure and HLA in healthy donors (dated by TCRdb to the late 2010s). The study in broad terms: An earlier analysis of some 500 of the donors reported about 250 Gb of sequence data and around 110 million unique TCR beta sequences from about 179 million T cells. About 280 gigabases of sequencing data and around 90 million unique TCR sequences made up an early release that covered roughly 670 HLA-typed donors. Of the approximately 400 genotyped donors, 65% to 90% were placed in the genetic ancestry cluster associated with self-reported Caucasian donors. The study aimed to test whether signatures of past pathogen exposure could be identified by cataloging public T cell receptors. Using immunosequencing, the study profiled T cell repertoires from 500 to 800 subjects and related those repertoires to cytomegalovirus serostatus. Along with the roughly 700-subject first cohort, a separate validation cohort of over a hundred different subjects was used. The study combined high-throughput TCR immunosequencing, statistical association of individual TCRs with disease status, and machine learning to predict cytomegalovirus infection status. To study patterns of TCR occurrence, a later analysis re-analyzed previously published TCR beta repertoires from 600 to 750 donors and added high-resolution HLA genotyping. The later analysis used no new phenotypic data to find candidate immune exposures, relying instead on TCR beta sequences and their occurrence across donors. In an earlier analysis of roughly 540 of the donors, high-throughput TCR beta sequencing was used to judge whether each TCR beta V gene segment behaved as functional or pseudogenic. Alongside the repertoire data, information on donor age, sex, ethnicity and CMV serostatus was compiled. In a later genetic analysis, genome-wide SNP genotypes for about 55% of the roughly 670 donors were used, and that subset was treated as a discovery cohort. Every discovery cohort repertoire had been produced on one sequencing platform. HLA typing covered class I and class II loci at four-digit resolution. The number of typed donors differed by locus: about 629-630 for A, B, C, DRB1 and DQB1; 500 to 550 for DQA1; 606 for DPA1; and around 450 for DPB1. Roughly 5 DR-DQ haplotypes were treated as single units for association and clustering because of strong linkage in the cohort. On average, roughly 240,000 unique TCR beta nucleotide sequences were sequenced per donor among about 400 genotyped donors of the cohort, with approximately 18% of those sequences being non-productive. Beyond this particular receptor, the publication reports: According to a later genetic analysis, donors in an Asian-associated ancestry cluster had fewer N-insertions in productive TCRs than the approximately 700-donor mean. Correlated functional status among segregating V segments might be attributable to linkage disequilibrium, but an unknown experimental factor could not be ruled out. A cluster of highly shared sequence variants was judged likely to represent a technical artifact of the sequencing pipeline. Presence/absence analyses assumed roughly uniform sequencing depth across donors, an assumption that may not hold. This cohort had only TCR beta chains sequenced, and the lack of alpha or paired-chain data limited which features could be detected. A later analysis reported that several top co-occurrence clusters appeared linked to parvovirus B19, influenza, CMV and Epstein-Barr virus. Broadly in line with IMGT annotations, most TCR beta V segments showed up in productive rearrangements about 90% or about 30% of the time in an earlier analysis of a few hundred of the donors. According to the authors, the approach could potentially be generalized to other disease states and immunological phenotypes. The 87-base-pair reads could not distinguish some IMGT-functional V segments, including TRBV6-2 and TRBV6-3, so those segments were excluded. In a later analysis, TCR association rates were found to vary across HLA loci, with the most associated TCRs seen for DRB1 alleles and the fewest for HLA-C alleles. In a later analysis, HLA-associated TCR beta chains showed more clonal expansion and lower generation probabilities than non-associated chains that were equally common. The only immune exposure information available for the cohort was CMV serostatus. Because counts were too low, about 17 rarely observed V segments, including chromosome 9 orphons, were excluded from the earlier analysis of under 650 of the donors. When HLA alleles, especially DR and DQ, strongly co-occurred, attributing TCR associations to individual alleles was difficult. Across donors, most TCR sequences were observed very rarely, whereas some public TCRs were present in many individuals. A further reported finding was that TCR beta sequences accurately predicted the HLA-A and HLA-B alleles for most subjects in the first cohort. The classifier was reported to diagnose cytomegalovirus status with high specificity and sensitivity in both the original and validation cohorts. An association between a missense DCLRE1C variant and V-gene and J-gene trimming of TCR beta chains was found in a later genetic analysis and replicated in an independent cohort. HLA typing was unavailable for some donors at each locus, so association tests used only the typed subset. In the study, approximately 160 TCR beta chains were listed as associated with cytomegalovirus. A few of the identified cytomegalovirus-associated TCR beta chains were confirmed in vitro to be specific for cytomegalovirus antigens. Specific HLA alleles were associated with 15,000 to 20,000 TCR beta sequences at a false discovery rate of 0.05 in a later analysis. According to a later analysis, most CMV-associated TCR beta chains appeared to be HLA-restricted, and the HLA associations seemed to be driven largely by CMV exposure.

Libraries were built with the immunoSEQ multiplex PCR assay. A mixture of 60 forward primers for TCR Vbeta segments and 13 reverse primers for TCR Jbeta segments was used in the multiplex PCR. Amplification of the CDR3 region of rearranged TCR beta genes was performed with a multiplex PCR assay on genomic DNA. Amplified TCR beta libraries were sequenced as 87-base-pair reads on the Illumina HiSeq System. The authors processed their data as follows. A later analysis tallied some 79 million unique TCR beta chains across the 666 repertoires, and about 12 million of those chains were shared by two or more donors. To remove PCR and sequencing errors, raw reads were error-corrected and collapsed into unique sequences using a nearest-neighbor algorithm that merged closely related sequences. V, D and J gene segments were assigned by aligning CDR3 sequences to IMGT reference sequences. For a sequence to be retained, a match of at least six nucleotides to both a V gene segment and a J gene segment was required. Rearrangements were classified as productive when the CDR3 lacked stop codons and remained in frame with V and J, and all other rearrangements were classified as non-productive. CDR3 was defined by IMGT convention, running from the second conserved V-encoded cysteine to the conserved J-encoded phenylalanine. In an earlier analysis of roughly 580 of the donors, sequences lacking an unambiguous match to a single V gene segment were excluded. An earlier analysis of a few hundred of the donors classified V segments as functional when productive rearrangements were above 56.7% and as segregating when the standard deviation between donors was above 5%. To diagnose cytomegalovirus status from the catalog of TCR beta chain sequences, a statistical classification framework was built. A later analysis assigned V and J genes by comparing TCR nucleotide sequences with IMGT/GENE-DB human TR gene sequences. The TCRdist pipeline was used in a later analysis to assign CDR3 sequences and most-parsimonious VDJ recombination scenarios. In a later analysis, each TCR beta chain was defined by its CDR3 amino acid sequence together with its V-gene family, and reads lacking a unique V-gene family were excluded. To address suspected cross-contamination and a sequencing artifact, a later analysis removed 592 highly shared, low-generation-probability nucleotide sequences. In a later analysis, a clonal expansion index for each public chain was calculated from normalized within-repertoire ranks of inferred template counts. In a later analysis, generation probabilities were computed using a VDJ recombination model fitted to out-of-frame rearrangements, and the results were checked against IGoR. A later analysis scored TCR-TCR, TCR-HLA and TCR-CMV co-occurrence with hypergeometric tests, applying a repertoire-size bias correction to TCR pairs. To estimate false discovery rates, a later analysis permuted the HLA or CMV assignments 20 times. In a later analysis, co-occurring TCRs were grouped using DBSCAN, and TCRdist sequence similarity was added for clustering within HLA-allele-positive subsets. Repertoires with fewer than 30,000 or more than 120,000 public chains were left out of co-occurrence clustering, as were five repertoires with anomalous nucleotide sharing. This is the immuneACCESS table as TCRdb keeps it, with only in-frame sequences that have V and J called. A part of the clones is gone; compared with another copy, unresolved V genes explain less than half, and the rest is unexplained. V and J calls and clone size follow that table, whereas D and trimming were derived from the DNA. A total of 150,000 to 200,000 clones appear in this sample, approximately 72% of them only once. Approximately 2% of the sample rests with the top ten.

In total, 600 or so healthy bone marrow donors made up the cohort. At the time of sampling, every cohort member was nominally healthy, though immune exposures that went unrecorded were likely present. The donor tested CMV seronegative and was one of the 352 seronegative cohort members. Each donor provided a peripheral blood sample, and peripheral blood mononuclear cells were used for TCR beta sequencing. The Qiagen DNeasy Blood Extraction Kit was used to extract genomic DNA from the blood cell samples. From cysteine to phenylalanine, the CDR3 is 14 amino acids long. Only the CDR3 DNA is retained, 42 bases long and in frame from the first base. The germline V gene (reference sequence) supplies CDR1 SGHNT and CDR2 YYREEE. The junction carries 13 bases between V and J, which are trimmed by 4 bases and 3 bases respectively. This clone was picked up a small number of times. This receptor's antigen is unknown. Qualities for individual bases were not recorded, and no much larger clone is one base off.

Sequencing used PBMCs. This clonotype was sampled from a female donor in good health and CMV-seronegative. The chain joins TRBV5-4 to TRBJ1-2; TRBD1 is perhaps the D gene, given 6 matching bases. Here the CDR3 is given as CASSLIQGYYGYTF. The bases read TGTGCCAGCAGCCTTATACAGGGCTACTATGGCTACACCTTC.